Below, 5 T cell receptor beta chains from the same sample are listed, as sequenced in a study of monozygotic twins with inflammatory bowel disease. No DNA is given; TCRdb re-called the 5' RACE reads and lists each CDR3 protein once. The sample's table shows about 380,000 distinct CDR3 sequences. The sample comprised blood. Every receptor here comes from a human donor with ulcerative colitis or Crohn's disease, or a healthy co-twin of an affected twin (not recorded which).

This chain links TRBV7-9 with TRBJ1-5. Germline CDR1 is SEHNR and CDR2 is FQNEAQ (reference sequence). The CDR3 length is 13 residues. CDR3: CASSRNSNQPQHF.

The V and J genes are TRBV9 and TRBJ2-1; checking the TCRdb D call of TRBD1 is not possible without DNA. Germline CDR1 SGDLS, CDR2 YYNGEE. The CDR3 loop spans 17 amino acids. Here the CDR3 reads CASSVSRDRGIANEQFF.

This chain links TRBV25-1 with TRBJ1-1. CDR1 is MGHDK and CDR2 is SYGVNS in the germline V gene. This CDR3 region has 11 residues. The CDR3 here is CASRGHTEAFF. Combining the CDR3 with reference TRBV25-1 and TRBJ1-1 gives the whole variable domain EADIYQTPRYLVIGTGKKITLECSQTMGHDKMYWYQQDPGMELHLIHYSYGVNSTEKGDLSSESTVSRIRTEHFPLTLESARPSHTSQYLCASRGHTEAFFGQGTRLTVV.

The rearrangement joins TRBV24-1 to TRBJ2-7; TCRdb indicates TRBD2, and absent DNA this call remains unverified. This CDR3 has 15 residues. Germline CDR1 reads KGHDR; CDR2 reads SFDVKD. The CDR3 loop reads CATSDPGGKKNEQYF.

The chain combines TRBV5-4 with TRBJ2-5; absent DNA, TCRdb's TRBD1 call cannot be checked. Germline CDR1 is SGHNT and CDR2 is YYREEE (reference sequence). The CDR3 has 14 residues. The CDR3 spells CASSAPVGRGTQYF. The entire variable domain, with the rest obtained from reference TRBV5-4 and TRBJ2-5, is as follows: ETGVTQSPTHLIKTRGQQVTLRCSSQSGHNTVSWYQQALGQGPQFIFQYYREEENGRGNFPPRFSGLQFPNYSSELNVNALELDDSALYLCASSAPVGRGTQYFGPGTRLLVL.